The next 31 T cell receptor beta chains were all read from a single sample in a study of Graves' ophthalmopathy and Graves' hyperthyroidism. The TCR beta CDR3 regions underwent amplification from RNA transcripts. Following a first-round RT-PCR that used HTBI primers, a second-round multiplex PCR was carried out. TCRdb used MiXCR to reprocess the multiplex PCR reads, holding one entry per CDR3 protein. In the table there are around 1.1 million distinct CDR3 sequences, 35% to 45% of which are singletons. The source material was peripheral blood or thyroid tissue (not recorded which). These receptors were collected from an adult man with Graves' hyperthyroidism.

The chain carries TRBV5-1 and TRBJ2-6, with 8 bases lining up with TRBD1. This CDR3 region has 18 residues. Looked up from germline, CDR1 is SGHRS and CDR2 is YFSETQ. V lost 3 bases and J lost 6; bases outside the gene matches: 14. The CDR3 DNA reads TGCGCCAGCAGCTCGCGTGGGGCAGGGGGCGCATCGGCCAACGTCCTGACTTTC. It yields the protein CASSSRGAGGASANVLTF.

The chain employs TRBV19 and TRBJ1-1; D ambiguous. CDR3 length: 14 residues. The germline CDR1 and CDR2 sequences are LNHDA and SQIVND (reference sequence). The V and J ends lost 3 bases and 1 base respectively, with 9 bases between them. CDR3 region: CASSIPGANTEAFF. CDR3 DNA: TGTGCCAGTAGTATTCCAGGCGCGAACACTGAAGCTTTCTTT.

In its sample, this clonotype was seen many times. V gene TRBV7-2 combines with J gene TRBJ2-7; the match to TRBD2 covers 10 bases. The CDR3 spans 15 residues. Trimming at V came to 0 bases and at J to 2 bases, leaving 1 base not matched to a gene. Germline-derived CDR1 and CDR2 are SGHTA and FQGNSA. CDR3 in amino acids: CASSLAGTSAYEQYF. The CDR3 DNA reads TGTGCCAGCAGCTTAGCGGGGACTAGCGCCTACGAGCAGTACTTC. The variable domain in full, with the rest retrieved from reference TRBV7-2 and TRBJ2-7, is GAGVSQSPSNKVTEKGKDVELRCDPISGHTALYWYRQSLGQGLEFLIYFQGNSAPDKSGLPSDRFSAERTGGSVSTLTIQRTQQEDSAVYLCASSLAGTSAYEQYFGPGTRLTVT.

The V call is TRBV30, the J call TRBJ1-1; the D is unclear. The CDR3 length is 14 residues. Germline V gene lookup returns CDR1 GTSNPN and CDR2 SVGIG (reference sequence). The germline V and J ends were trimmed by 0 bases and 5 bases, with 13 bases remaining between them. The CDR3 nucleotides are TGTGCCTGGAGTGTCCGGGGAGTGGCGACTGAAGCTTTCTTT. It codes for CAWSVRGVATEAFF.

This chain joins TRBV29-1 and TRBJ2-7; TRBD1 aligns across 11 bases. V trimming: 1 base; J trimming: 4 bases; junction bases outside the gene matches: 3. CDR1 SQVTM and CDR2 ANQGSEA come from the germline V gene. CDR3 length: 14 amino acids. CDR3 DNA: TGCAGCGTTGAAGGGACAGGGGGCGTATACGAGCAGTACTTC. Translated: CSVEGTGGVYEQYF.

This clonotype was detected ten times or more. This rearrangement joins TRBV29-1 to TRBJ2-7, with D possibly being TRBD1 (5 bases). From germline, CDR1 is SQVTM and CDR2 ANQGSEA. CDR3 length: 12 amino acids. The V gene lost 6 bases and the J gene lost 2 bases, with 11 bases spanning the gap. CDR3 coding DNA: TGCAGCGTAGGGGTGACCGCCTACGAGCAGTACTTC. Amino acid sequence: CSVGVTAYEQYF.

This chain connects TRBV29-1 to TRBJ2-5; 9 nucleotides line up with TRBD1. The CDR3 is 16 amino acids. The germline CDR1 and CDR2 sequences are SQVTM and ANQGSEA. The ends lost 7 bases at V and 10 bases at J; junction bases unmatched: 22. CDR3 in amino acids: CSAASGGPGQGMGQYF. CDR3 nucleotides: TGCAGCGCCGCCTCGGGGGGCCCGGGACAGGGAATGGGCCAGTACTTC. The complete variable domain, with remaining parts taken from reference TRBV29-1 and TRBJ2-5, reads SAVISQKPSRDICQRGTSLTIQCQVDSQVTMMFWYRQQPGQSLTLIATANQGSEATYESGFVIDKFPISRPNLTFSTLTVSNMSPEDSSIYLCSAASGGPGQGMGQYFGPGTRLLVL.

This clonotype occurred many times. The chain joins TRBV5-1 to TRBJ2-6, with D possibly matching TRBD1 (5 bases). V was cut by 2 bases and J by 0 bases, with 6 bases left in between. The CDR3 runs to 15 residues. Germline V CDR1 and CDR2: SGHRS, YFSETQ. CDR3 sequence reads: CASSFRASGANVLTF. CDR3 DNA sequence: TGCGCCAGCAGCTTCAGGGCCTCTGGGGCCAACGTCCTGACTTTC.

This clonotype was detected many times. The V gene is TRBV12-3 or TRBV12-4, the J gene TRBJ1-2; 7 bases match TRBD1. The CDR3 covers 15 residues. The J segment lost 0 bases and the V segment lost 7 bases, leaving 8 bases of the junction unmatched. In DNA form, the CDR3 reads TGTGCCAGCAACAAACAGACAGGGTCTAACTATGGCTACACCTTC. Encoded protein: CASNKQTGSNYGYTF.

This clonotype has at least ten counts. The genes are TRBV7-3 and TRBJ2-5; a possible D gene is TRBD1 (5 bases). Trimming took off 4 bases at V and 5 bases at J, with 20 bases between the two ends. CDR1 is SGHTA and CDR2 is FQGTGA in the germline V gene. This CDR3 comprises 16 residues. CDR3: CASSSLPGAGMETQYF. CDR3 bases: TGTGCCAGCAGCTCCCTTCCTGGGGCTGGAATGGAGACCCAGTACTTC.

This clonotype occurred many times. V and J are TRBV6-4 and TRBJ2-7, with a tentative D call TRBD2 (6 bases). Germline V gene sequence: CDR1 MRHNA, CDR2 SNTAGT. The CDR3 consists of 15 residues. V lost 0 bases and J lost 3, with 12 bases in between. CDR3 amino acids: CASSDSAREDYEQYF. CDR3 bases: TGTGCCAGCAGTGACTCTGCCAGGGAGGACTACGAGCAGTACTTC.

The chain uses TRBV6-5 and TRBJ1-2; D may be TRBD1 (6 bases). Germline loops: CDR1 MNHEY, CDR2 SVGAGI. Trimming took off 5 bases at V and 3 bases at J, with 13 bases between the two ends. The CDR3 is 14 amino acids. In DNA form, the CDR3 reads TGTGCCAGCAGTCCTTGGGGGGCTGACTATGGCTACACCTTC. It translates to CASSPWGADYGYTF.

The genes are TRBV24-1 and TRBJ1-2, with 9 bases fitting TRBD1. This CDR3 has 15 residues. V lost 10 bases, J lost 8 bases, and 16 bases stayed unmatched. Germline-derived CDR1 and CDR2 are KGHDR and SFDVKD. The CDR3 is CATGTEQRDRAGYTF. CDR3 DNA sequence: TGTGCCACGGGAACCGAACAGCGGGACAGGGCGGGCTACACCTTC.

To note about this clonotype: A much larger clone lies one base from this, so it may be a read error. The V and J genes are TRBV20-1 and TRBJ1-5; D gene ambiguous. The CDR3 is 14 amino acids. CDR1 is DFQATT and CDR2 is SNEGSKA in the germline V gene (reference sequence). CDR3 sequence reads: CSARDPQLNRPQHF. For the CDR3, the DNA is TGCAGTGCTAGAGATCCCCAGCTCAATCGGCCCCAGCATTTT.

This clonotype was detected ten times or more. The V call is TRBV10-2, the J call TRBJ2-7; D remains ambiguous. Germline V gene lookup returns CDR1 WSHSY and CDR2 SAAADI. CDR3 size: 13 residues. Trimming cost V 2 bases and J 0 bases, with 5 bases left between them. DNA of the CDR3: TGCGCCAGCAGTGAGGGCAGCTCCTACGAGCAGTACTTC. Protein product: CASSEGSSYEQYF.

This clonotype was counted at least ten times. CDR3 coding DNA: TGCGCCAGCAGCGAGGCGACTAATGAAAAACTGTTTTTT. Residues: CASSEATNEKLFF. The gene calls are TRBV10-2 and TRBJ1-4; D gene uncertain. Germline assignment: CDR1 WSHSY and CDR2 SAAADI. V dropped 6 bases and J dropped 2 bases, with 7 bases sitting between them. The CDR3 contains 13 residues.

The J gene is TRBJ2-7, the V gene TRBV7-9, with 7 bases aligning to TRBD2. CDR3 length equals 17 residues. Germline CDR1 and CDR2: SEHNR and FQNEAQ (reference sequence). Unmatched junction bases numbered 16, after V lost 5 bases and J lost 3 bases. This CDR3 reads CASSPRWTRATVYEQYF. CDR3 DNA sequence: TGTGCCAGCAGCCCGAGGTGGACTAGAGCAACAGTCTACGAGCAGTACTTC.

This chain links TRBV7-9 with TRBJ1-6; D remains ambiguous. The CDR3 loop spans 17 amino acids. CDR1 and CDR2 (germline): SEHNR, FQNEAQ (reference sequence). The V end lost 0 bases, the J end lost 0 bases, and 9 bases lay between the germline ends. The CDR3 reads CASSLAEGSSYNSPLHF. As DNA, the CDR3 is TGTGCCAGCAGCTTAGCCGAGGGAAGCTCCTATAATTCACCCCTCCACTTT.

Ten or more counts support this clonotype. V is TRBV7-9 and J is TRBJ2-2; D unresolved. Germline V lookup: CDR1 SEHNR, CDR2 FQNEAQ (reference sequence). The CDR3 runs to 14 residues. V was cut by 6 bases and J by 5 bases, with 13 bases left in between. CDR3 amino acids: CASSPKANTGELFF. CDR3 nucleotides: TGTGCCAGCAGTCCCAAGGCAAATACCGGGGAGCTGTTTTTT.

This clonotype has at least ten counts. The CDR3 DNA reads TGTGCCAGCAGCCCCAAGTCAGGGGTGGTTCAGGGCTACACCTTC. Amino acids: CASSPKSGVVQGYTF. The chain recombines TRBV12-3 or TRBV12-4 with TRBJ1-2; weak D call: TRBD1 (6 bases). V dropped 6 bases and J dropped 8 bases, with 22 bases sitting between them. The CDR3 contains 15 residues.

This clonotype came up a few times. The V call is TRBV6-2 or TRBV6-3, the J call TRBJ1-2; TRBD1 matches 7 bases. V was pared by 5 bases and J by 6 bases, with 9 bases of the junction left unmatched. The CDR3 has 14 amino acids. Germline V gene sequence: CDR1 MNHEY, CDR2 SVGEGT. CDR3 nucleotide sequence: TGTGCCAGCAGTCCCGGACAGGCGAACGATGGCTACACCTTC. Its protein product is CASSPGQANDGYTF.

Regarding this clonotype: A read error is likely, as this CDR3 ends without the conserved phenylalanine or tryptophan. No DNA is shown, since the ends of the CDR3 on it are uncertain; the CDR3 is the one TCRdb lists. V usage is TRBV7-2 and J usage is TRBJ2-7; TRBD1 was called by the table and not checked on the DNA. The CDR3 extends over 8 residues, inclusive of both ends. Germline CDR1 SGHTA, CDR2 FQGNSA. CDR3 protein: CASSPPLG.

This clonotype was observed a few times. This chain uses TRBV3-1 with TRBJ2-7; TRBD1 is a possible D gene (6 bases). Germline V CDR1 and CDR2: LGHDT, YNNKEL (reference sequence). The CDR3 covers 16 residues. V was shortened by 0 bases and J by 3 bases, with 15 bases between the two germline ends. In DNA form, the CDR3 reads TGTGCCAGCAGCCAAGACCTTGGACAGTCTAGCTACGAGCAGTACTTC. Translating it yields CASSQDLGQSSYEQYF.

This rearrangement joins TRBV10-3 to TRBJ2-5, with unresolved D. The CDR3 extends over 12 amino acids. CDR1 is ENHRY and CDR2 is SYGVKD in the germline V gene. The CDR3 region has the DNA TGTGCTAGAGCTCACCGCCGGGAGACCCAGTACTTC. The encoded protein is CARAHRRETQYF.

There are many counts of this clonotype. J is TRBJ1-1 and V is TRBV11-2; maybe TRBD1 (5 bases). V was cut by 0 bases and J by 1 base, with 9 bases left in between. In germline, CDR1 is SGHAT, CDR2 FQNNGV. CDR3 length: 15 amino acids. The CDR3 sequence is CASSLDGGGNTEAFF. CDR3 nucleotides: TGTGCCAGCAGCTTAGACGGGGGTGGGAACACTGAAGCTTTCTTT.

The chain employs TRBV15 and TRBJ2-4, with 7 bases fitting TRBD2. There are 15 residues in the CDR3. The V segment lost 3 bases and the J segment 6 bases; nucleotides outside the gene matches: 8. The V gene's germline CDR1 is LNHNV and CDR2 YYDKDF (reference sequence). Here the CDR3 reads CATSSGGTKRNIQYF. The CDR3 coding sequence is TGTGCCACCAGCAGCGGTGGGACTAAAAGAAACATTCAGTACTTC.

This clonotype has just one count. The chain employs TRBV7-2 and TRBJ2-7, with D perhaps matching TRBD2 (5 bases). Germline CDR1 SGHTA, CDR2 FQGNSA. CDR3 length equals 13 residues. V lost 10 bases and J lost 3, with 16 bases in between. The CDR3 bases are TGTGCCATAGCTAGCAACCTCGGCTACGAGCAGTACTTC. Residues: CAIASNLGYEQYF.

This clonotype showed up many times. The chain joins TRBV4-1 to TRBJ1-2; 7 positions match TRBD1. The CDR3 consists of 14 residues. From germline, CDR1 is MGHRA and CDR2 YSYEKL. Trimming at V came to 3 bases and at J to 1 base, leaving 2 bases not matched to a gene. CDR3 coding DNA: TGCGCCAGCAGCCAGGGACAGCATAACTATGGCTACACCTTC. This codes for CASSQGQHNYGYTF.

This clonotype has more than one count but fewer than ten. V is TRBV29-1 and J is TRBJ1-2; D remains ambiguous. From germline, CDR1 is SQVTM and CDR2 ANQGSEA. The CDR3 has 11 residues. Trimming removed 4 bases from V and 12 bases from J, with 15 bases in between. The CDR3 spells CSVGPRDSNTF. The DNA of the CDR3 is TGCAGCGTTGGGCCACGGGATAGCAACACCTTC. The full variable domain, in which reference TRBV29-1 and TRBJ1-2 provide the parts outside the CDR3, is SAVISQKPSRDICQRGTSLTIQCQVDSQVTMMFWYRQQPGQSLTLIATANQGSEATYESGFVIDKFPISRPNLTFSTLTVSNMSPEDSSIYLCSVGPRDSNTFGSGTRLTVV.

This clonotype was detected ten times or more. This chain joins TRBV19 and TRBJ1-1, with 8 nucleotides matching TRBD1. Germline values: CDR1 LNHDA, CDR2 SQIVND (reference sequence). The CDR3 contains 14 residues. The V and J ends lost 6 bases and 8 bases, in that order; junction bases with no gene match: 11. In DNA form, the CDR3 reads TGTGCCAGTAGAGGACAGGGTAGGCCGCAGGAAGCTTTCTTT. Its protein is CASRGQGRPQEAFF.

DNA for the CDR3: TGCAGTGCTAGGGCAGGGTTCAATTCACCCCTCCACTTT. Protein product: CSARAGFNSPLHF. The chain has TRBV20-1 and TRBJ1-6; D may be TRBD1 (5 bases). Trimming stripped 3 bases from V and 7 bases from J, with 10 bases between. This CDR3 region has 13 residues. Germline loops: CDR1 DFQATT, CDR2 SNEGSKA (reference sequence).